These T cell receptor beta chains were read from a single sample in a study of blood T cell repertoires in COVID-19. Only in-frame clones appear in the TCRdb table, and some are missing; sequencing was by immunoSEQ multiplex PCR. The data contain tens of thousands of clones, 65% to 90% of them singletons. The sample consisted of peripheral blood. These receptors all stem from a man aged 30-40 years with COVID-19, enrolled during active disease. Both conserved end residues are part of each CDR3. A D gene is named only where the DNA matches it firmly. Size is omitted from some rows. Given values are once, few, many or a class for expanded clones.

-,-,TRBJ1-6,TRBV19,CASSIGRGDGNSPLHF,TGTGCCAGTAGTATCGGCAGGGGAGACGGTAATTCACCCCTCCACTTT
-,-,TRBJ2-7,TRBV11-2,CASSLDRSSYEQYF,TGTGCCAGCAGCTTAGACAGAAGCTCCTACGAGCAGTACTTC
-,-,TRBJ1-1,TRBV15,CATSASRDTEAFF,TGTGCCACCAGCGCAAGCAGGGACACTGAAGCTTTCTTT
-,TRBD1,TRBJ1-2,TRBV27,CASSFSGGWYGYTF,TGTGCCAGCAGTTTCTCAGGGGGCTGGTATGGCTACACCTTC
-,-,TRBJ1-1,TRBV7-9,CASSSRGGGTEAFF,TGTGCCAGCAGCTCCCGAGGGGGGGGGACTGAAGCTTTCTTT
-,TRBD1,TRBJ1-1,TRBV28,CASSSQGRTEAFF,TGTGCCAGCAGTTCACAGGGGCGCACTGAAGCTTTCTTT
-,TRBD2,TRBJ2-7,TRBV7-9,CASSRLANEQYF,TGTGCCAGCAGCCGACTAGCGAATGAGCAGTACTTC
once,TRBD1,TRBJ1-2,TRBV27,CASRRTTGQSYGYTF,TGTGCCAGCCGCCGGACGACAGGGCAGAGCTATGGCTACACCTTC
few,-,TRBJ1-1,TRBV7-6,CASIQGTEADTEAFF,TGTGCCAGCATCCAAGGAACGGAGGCTGACACTGAAGCTTTCTTT
-,TRBD1,TRBJ1-1,TRBV27,CASSTHRGNTEAFF,TGTGCCAGCAGTACCCACAGGGGAAACACTGAAGCTTTCTTT
few,TRBD2,TRBJ2-1,TRBV9,CASSVTARGLAGGNEQFF,TGTGCCAGCAGCGTGACCGCCCGGGGGCTAGCGGGAGGGAATGAGCAGTTCTTC
-,TRBD1,TRBJ1-2,TRBV3-1/TRBV3-2,CASLGTGHGYTF,TGTGCCAGCCTCGGGACAGGGCATGGCTACACCTTC
-,TRBD1,TRBJ2-2,TRBV5-1,CASSLEGQGAGGELFF,TGCGCCAGCAGCTTGGAGGGACAGGGGGCTGGCGGGGAGCTGTTTTTT
-,TRBD2,TRBJ2-7,TRBV28,CASSPGGSGMHEQYF,TGTGCCAGCAGTCCGGGAGGGAGCGGGATGCACGAGCAGTACTTC
-,TRBD2,TRBJ2-3,TRBV7-3,CASSKGLAGTDTQYF,TGTGCCAGCAGCAAAGGACTAGCGGGGACAGATACGCAGTATTTT
-,-,TRBJ2-1,TRBV4-3,CASSQDGQGNEQFF,TGCGCCAGCAGCCAAGATGGCCAGGGCAATGAGCAGTTCTTC
-,TRBD1,TRBJ1-5,TRBV2,CASSRQGYQPQHF,TGTGCCAGCAGCAGACAGGGCTATCAGCCCCAGCATTTT
-,-,TRBJ1-4,TRBV11-2,CASSFRDLRGEKLFF,TGTGCCAGCAGCTTCCGGGACTTGCGGGGGGAAAAACTGTTTTTT
-,-,TRBJ1-5,TRBV7-2,CASSQTTVNQPQHF,TGTGCCAGCAGCCAAACGACAGTCAATCAGCCCCAGCATTTT
-,TRBD1,TRBJ2-7,TRBV11-2,CASSQGQVYEQYF,TGTGCCAGCAGTCAAGGACAGGTCTACGAGCAGTACTTC
-,-,TRBJ1-3,TRBV2,CASSEGGSGNTIYF,TGTGCCAGCAGTGAAGGAGGATCTGGAAACACCATATATTTT
-,-,TRBJ1-2,TRBV4-3,CASSQDQGTMSYTF,TGCGCCAGCAGCCAAGATCAGGGCACTATGAGCTACACCTTC